The source of this T cell receptor (beta chain) is a study of T cell responses to AZD1222 COVID-19 vaccine. Method: immunoSEQ multiplex PCR; TCRdb's copy keeps in-frame clones and lacks some. The sample holds 90,000 to 110,000 clones, 88% seen once. Between the trimmed V and J ends, which lost 6 bases and 4 bases, there was a span of 15 bases. The CDR3 consists of 14 residues. Germline V gene sequence: CDR1 MDHEN, CDR2 SYDVKM. Study conclusions and caveats: Females outnumbered males among donors, who were mostly white British; clonal diversity was possibly underestimated.

This clone came up a few times. Its specificity is not known. Here the sequenced sample was peripheral blood, taken on day 0 of AZD1222 vaccination. The V call is TRBV28, the J call TRBJ1-2, with D perhaps matching TRBD1 (5 bases). This receptor was taken from an adult in good health. In DNA, the CDR3 is TGTGCCAGCAGGGCCTTGACAGCGATCTATGGCTACACCTTC. Its translation: CASRALTAIYGYTF.